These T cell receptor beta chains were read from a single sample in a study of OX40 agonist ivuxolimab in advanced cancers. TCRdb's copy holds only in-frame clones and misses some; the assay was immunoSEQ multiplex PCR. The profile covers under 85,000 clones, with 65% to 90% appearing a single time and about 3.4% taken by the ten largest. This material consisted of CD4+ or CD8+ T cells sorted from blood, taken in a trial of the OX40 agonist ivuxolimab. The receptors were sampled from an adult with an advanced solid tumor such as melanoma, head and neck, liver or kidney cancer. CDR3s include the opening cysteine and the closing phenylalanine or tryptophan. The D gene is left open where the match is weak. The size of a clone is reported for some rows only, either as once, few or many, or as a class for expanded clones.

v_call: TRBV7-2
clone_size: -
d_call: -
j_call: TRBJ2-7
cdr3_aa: CASSLVKESYEQYF
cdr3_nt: TGTGCCAGCAGCTTAGTGAAGGAATCCTACGAGCAGTACTTC

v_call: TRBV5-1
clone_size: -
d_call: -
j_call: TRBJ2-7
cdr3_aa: CASSLSGAGPGYEQYF
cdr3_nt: TGCGCCAGCAGCTTGTCTGGAGCGGGCCCCGGCTACGAGCAGTACTTC

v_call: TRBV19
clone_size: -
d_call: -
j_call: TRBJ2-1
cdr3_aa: CASRPPGSYNEQFF
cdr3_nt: TGTGCCAGTAGGCCACCGGGATCGTACAATGAGCAGTTCTTC

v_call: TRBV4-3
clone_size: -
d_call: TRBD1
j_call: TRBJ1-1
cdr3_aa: CASSQALRQGGEAFF
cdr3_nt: TGCGCCAGCAGCCAAGCCCTTCGACAGGGAGGAGAAGCTTTCTTT

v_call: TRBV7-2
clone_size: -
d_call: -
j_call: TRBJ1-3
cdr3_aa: CASSFRIPGAGGNTIYF
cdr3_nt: TGTGCCAGCAGCTTTCGAATCCCAGGGGCGGGCGGAAACACCATATATTTT

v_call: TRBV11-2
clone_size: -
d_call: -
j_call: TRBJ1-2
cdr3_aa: CASSLDRVRGYTF
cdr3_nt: TGTGCCAGCAGCTTAGACAGGGTCCGTGGCTACACCTTC

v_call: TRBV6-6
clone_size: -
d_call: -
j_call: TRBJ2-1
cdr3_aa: CASRGEGTYNEQFF
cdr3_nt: TGTGCCAGCAGAGGGGAAGGGACCTACAATGAGCAGTTCTTC

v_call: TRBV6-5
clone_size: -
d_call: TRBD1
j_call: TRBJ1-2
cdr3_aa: CASSGRDRGNYGYTF
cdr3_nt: TGTGCCAGCAGCGGTCGGGACAGGGGTAACTATGGCTACACCTTC

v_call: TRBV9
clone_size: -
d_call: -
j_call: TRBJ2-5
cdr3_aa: CASSRRYQETQYF
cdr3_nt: TGTGCCAGCAGCCGACGCTACCAAGAGACCCAGTACTTC

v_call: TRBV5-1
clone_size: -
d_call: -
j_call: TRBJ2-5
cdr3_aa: CASTRRGGESQETQYF
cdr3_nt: TGCGCCAGCACCCGAAGGGGGGGGGAGAGTCAAGAGACCCAGTACTTC

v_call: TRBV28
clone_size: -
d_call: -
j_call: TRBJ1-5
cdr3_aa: CASSLFSGQPQHF
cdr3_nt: TGTGCCAGCAGTTTATTTTCGGGTCAGCCCCAGCATTTT

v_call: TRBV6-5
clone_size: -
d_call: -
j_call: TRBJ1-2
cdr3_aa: CASSVKENYGYTF
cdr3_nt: TGTGCCAGCAGTGTGAAGGAAAACTATGGCTACACCTTC

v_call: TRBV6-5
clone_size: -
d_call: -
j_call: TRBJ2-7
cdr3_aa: CASSYSPGRSYEQYF
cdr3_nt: TGTGCCAGCAGTTACTCGCCGGGGAGGTCCTACGAGCAGTACTTC

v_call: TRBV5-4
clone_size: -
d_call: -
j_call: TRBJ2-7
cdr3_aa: CASSYLDNSYEQYF
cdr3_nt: TGTGCCAGCAGCTACCTAGACAACTCCTACGAGCAGTACTTC

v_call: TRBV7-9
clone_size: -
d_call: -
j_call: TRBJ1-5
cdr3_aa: CASSLSPGGNQPQHF
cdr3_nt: TGTGCCAGCAGCTTAAGTCCGGGAGGCAATCAGCCCCAGCATTTT

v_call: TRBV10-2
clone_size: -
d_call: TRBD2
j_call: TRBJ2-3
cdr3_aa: CASSRGLAGVNTQYF
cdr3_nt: TGCGCCAGCAGCCGGGGACTAGCGGGAGTTAATACGCAGTATTTT

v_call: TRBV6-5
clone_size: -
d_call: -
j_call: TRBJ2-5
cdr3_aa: CASSTTYVGTQYF
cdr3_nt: TGTGCCAGCAGCACCACATATGTGGGGACCCAGTACTTC

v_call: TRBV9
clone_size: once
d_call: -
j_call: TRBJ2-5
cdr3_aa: CASSLNAAQETQYF
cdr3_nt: TGTGCCAGCAGCCTAAACGCTGCCCAAGAGACCCAGTACTTC

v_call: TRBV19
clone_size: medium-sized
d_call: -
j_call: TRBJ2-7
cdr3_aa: CAISHGQYF
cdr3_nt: TGTGCCATCAGCCATGGGCAGTACTTC

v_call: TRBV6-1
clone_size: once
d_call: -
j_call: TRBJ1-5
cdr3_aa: CASSATPGGGQPQHF
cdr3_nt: TGTGCCAGCAGCGCCACACCAGGTGGGGGACAGCCCCAGCATTTT

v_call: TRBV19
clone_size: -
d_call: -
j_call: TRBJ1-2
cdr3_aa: CATQSDPGVYGYTF
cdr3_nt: TGTGCTACCCAGTCGGACCCGGGGGTTTATGGCTACACCTTC

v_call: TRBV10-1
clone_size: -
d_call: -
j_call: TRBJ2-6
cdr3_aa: CASMGLFDCSGANVLTF
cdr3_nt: TGCGCCAGCATGGGACTCTTCGACTGCTCTGGGGCCAACGTCCTGACTTTC

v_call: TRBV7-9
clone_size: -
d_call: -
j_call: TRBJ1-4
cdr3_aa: CASSPRRGLGEKLFF
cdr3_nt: TGTGCCAGCAGCCCGAGGCGGGGTTTGGGGGAAAAACTGTTTTTT

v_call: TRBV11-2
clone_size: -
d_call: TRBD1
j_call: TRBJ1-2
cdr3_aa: CASSPKRQGIANYGYTF
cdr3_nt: TGTGCCAGCAGCCCCAAGCGACAGGGAATAGCTAACTATGGCTACACCTTC

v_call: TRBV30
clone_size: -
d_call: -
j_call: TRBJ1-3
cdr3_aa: CAWSGFPGNTIYF
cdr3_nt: TGTGCCTGGAGTGGGTTTCCTGGAAACACCATATATTTT

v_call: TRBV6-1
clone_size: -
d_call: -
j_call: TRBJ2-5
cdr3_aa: CASSEEPSIGRTRQETQYF
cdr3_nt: TGTGCCAGCAGTGAAGAGCCTTCGATAGGCAGAACTAGACAAGAGACCCAGTACTTC

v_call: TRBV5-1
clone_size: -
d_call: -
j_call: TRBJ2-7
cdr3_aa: CASSLAAQGHEQYF
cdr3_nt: TGCGCCAGCAGCTTGGCCGCTCAGGGGCACGAGCAGTACTTC

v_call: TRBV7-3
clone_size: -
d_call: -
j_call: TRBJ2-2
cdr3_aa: CASSLRAGELFF
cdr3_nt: TGTGCCAGCAGCTTACGGGCCGGGGAGCTGTTTTTT

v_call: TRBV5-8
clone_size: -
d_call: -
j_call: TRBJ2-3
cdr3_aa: CASSLVGSSSGTDTQYF
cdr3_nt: TGTGCCAGCAGCTTGGTCGGATCCTCCTCTGGCACAGATACGCAGTATTTT

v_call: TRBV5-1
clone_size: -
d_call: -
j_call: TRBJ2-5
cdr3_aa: CASSLGKGRGETQYF
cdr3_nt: TGCGCCAGCAGCTTGGGTAAGGGTAGAGGAGAGACCCAGTACTTC

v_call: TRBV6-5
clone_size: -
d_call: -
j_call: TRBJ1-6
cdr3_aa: CASRGEGYNSPLHF
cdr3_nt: TGTGCCAGCAGAGGGGAAGGGTATAATTCACCCCTCCACTTT

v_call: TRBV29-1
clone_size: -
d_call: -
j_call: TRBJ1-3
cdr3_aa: CSAPSGNTIYF
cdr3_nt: TGCAGCGCCCCTTCTGGAAACACCATATATTTT

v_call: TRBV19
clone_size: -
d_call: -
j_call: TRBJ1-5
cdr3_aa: CASLRKVGHNQPQHF
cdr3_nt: TGTGCCAGTCTCCGAAAGGTCGGTCACAATCAGCCCCAGCATTTT

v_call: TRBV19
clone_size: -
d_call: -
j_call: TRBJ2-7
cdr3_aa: CASRDTLNSYEQYF
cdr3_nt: TGTGCCAGTAGAGATACACTGAATTCCTACGAGCAGTACTTC

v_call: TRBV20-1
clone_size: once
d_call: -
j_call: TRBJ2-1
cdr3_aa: CSVPSVGEQFF
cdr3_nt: TGCAGTGTTCCTAGCGTGGGTGAGCAGTTCTTC

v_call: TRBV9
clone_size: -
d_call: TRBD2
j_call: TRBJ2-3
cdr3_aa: CASSVPKGLAGSTDTQYF
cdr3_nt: TGTGCCAGCAGCGTACCCAAGGGACTAGCGGGATCCACAGATACGCAGTATTTT

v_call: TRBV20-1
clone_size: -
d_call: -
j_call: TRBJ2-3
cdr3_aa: CSASTDTQYF
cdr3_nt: TGCAGCGCTAGCACAGATACGCAGTATTTT

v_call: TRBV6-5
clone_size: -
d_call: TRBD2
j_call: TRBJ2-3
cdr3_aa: CASSYLAGSTDTQYF
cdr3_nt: TGTGCCAGCAGTTACTTAGCGGGAAGCACAGATACGCAGTATTTT

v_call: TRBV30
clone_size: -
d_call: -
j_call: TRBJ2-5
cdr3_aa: CAWGTETQYF
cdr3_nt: TGTGCCTGGGGGACCGAGACCCAGTACTTC

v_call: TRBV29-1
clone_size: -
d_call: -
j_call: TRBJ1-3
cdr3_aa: CSGIASAGNTIYF
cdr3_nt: TGCAGCGGGATTGCCTCTGCTGGAAACACCATATATTTT

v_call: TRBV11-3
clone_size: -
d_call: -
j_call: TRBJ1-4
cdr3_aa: CASSLYQRNEKLFF
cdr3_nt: TGTGCCAGCAGCTTATACCAGCGTAATGAAAAACTGTTTTTT

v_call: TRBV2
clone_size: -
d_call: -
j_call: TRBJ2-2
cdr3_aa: CASTVAVFDTGELFF
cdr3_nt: TGTGCCAGCACCGTTGCGGTTTTCGACACCGGGGAGCTGTTTTTT

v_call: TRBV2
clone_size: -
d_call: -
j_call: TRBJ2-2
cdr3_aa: CASSSSGPPTGELFF
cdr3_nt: TGTGCCAGCAGCTCCTCCGGTCCCCCCACCGGGGAGCTGTTTTTT

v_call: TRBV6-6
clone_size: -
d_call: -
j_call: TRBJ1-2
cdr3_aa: CASTVAGGRDGYTF
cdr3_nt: TGTGCCAGCACTGTTGCGGGGGGCAGGGATGGCTACACCTTC

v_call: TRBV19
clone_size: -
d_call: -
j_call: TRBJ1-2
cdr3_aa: CASSLSGAGYYGYTF
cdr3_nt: TGTGCCAGTAGCCTATCGGGGGCGGGTTACTATGGCTACACCTTC

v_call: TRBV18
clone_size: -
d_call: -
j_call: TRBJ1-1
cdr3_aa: CASSPEHQNTEAFF
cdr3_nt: TGTGCCAGCTCTCCCGAACACCAGAACACTGAAGCTTTCTTT

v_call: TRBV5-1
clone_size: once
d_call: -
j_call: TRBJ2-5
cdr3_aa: CASSLGQSAQETQYF
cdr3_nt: TGCGCCAGCAGCCTCGGTCAATCGGCTCAAGAGACCCAGTACTTC

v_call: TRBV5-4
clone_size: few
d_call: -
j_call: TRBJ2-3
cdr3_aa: CASRYRAADTQYF
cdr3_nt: TGTGCCAGCAGGTATCGGGCCGCAGATACGCAGTATTTT

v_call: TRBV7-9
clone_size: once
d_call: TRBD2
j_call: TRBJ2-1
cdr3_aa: CASSFRLAGGEQFF
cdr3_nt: TGTGCCAGCAGCTTCAGACTAGCAGGTGGCGAGCAGTTCTTC

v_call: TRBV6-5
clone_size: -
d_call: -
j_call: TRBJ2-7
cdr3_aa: CASSSHQVYEQYF
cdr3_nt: TGTGCCAGCAGTTCCCATCAGGTGTACGAGCAGTACTTC

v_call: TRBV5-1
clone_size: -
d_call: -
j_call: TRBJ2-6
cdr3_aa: CASSLSRSGANVLTF
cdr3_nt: TGCGCCAGCAGCTTGAGCAGGAGTGGTGCCAACGTCCTGACTTTC

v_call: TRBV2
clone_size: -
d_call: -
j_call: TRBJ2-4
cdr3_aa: CASSEEREAAKNIQYF
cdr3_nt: TGTGCCAGCAGTGAAGAGAGGGAGGCGGCCAAAAACATTCAGTACTTC

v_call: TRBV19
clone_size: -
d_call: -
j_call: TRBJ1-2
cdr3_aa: CASIQQGSGYGYTF
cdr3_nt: TGTGCCAGTATTCAGCAGGGATCGGGCTATGGCTACACCTTC